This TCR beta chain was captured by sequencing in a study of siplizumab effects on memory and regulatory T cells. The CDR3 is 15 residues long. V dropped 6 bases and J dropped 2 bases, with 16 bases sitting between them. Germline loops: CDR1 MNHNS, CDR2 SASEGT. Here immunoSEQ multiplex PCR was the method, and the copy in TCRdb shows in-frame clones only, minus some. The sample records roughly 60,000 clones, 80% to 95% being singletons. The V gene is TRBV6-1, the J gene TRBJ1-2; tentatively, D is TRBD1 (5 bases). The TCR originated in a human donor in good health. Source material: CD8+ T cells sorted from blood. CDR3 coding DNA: TGTGCCAGCAGGGTCCGGGGCAGCTTAAACTATGGCTACACCTTC. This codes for CASRVRGSLNYGYTF.